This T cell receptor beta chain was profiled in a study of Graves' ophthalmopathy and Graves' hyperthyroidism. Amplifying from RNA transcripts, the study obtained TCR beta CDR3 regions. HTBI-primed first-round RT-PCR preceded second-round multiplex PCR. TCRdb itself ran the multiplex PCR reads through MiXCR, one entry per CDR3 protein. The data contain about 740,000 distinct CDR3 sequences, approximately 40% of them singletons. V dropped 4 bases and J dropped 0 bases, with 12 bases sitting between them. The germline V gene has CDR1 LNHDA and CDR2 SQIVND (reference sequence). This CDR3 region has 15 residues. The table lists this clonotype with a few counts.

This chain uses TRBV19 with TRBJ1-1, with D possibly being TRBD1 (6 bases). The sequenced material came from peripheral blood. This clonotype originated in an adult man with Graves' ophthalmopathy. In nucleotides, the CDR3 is TGTGCCAGTAGTAAACCGGGACACATGAACACTGAAGCTTTCTTT. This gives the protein CASSKPGHMNTEAFF.